The 3 T cell receptor beta chains in this list originate from one sample, sequenced in a study of T cells in narcolepsy. The method was immunoSEQ multiplex PCR; TCRdb's version includes in-frame clones alone and lacks a portion of them. Of about 25,000 clones listed, approximately 85% are singletons. What was sequenced was CD45RA- memory CD4+ T cells from PBMCs. These receptor sequences come from a human donor with narcolepsy.

The J gene is TRBJ1-4, the V gene TRBV9; 8 nucleotides line up with TRBD1. The CDR3 is 15 amino acids. After removal of 4 bases from V and 2 bases from J, the junction contained 4 bases not matched to a gene. Germline V CDR1 and CDR2: SGDLS, YYNGEE. The CDR3 nucleotides read TGTGCCAGCAGCCCGCGGACAGGGACTAATGAAAAACTGTTTTTT. Amino acids: CASSPRTGTNEKLFF.

V usage is TRBV6-5 and J usage is TRBJ2-5, with D maybe TRBD2 (5 bases). There are 16 residues in the CDR3. V was shortened by 4 bases and J by 5 bases, with 20 bases between the two germline ends. Germline CDR1 MNHEY, CDR2 SVGAGI. CDR3: CASSWEAAGLGETQYF. Written as DNA, the CDR3 is TGTGCCAGCAGTTGGGAAGCGGCGGGCCTGGGTGAGACCCAGTACTTC.

The DNA for the CDR3 is TGTGCCACCAGCAGAGATCGGGGAGCCTCCCGAAAGGGTAATGAAAAACTGTTTTTT. Translated: CATSRDRGASRKGNEKLFF. J is TRBJ1-4 and V is TRBV15; no definite D call. Germline V CDR1 and CDR2: LNHNV, YYDKDF (reference sequence). Trimming shortened V by 0 bases and J by 4 bases, and 21 bases separated the two germline ends. This CDR3 is built from 19 residues. Full variable domain (remainder filled in from reference TRBV15 and TRBJ1-4): DAMVIQNPRYQVTQFGKPVTLSCSQTLNHNVMYWYQQKSSQAPKLLFHYYDKDFNNEADTPDNFQSRRPNTSFCFLDIRSPGLGDTAMYLCATSRDRGASRKGNEKLFFGSGTQLSVL.